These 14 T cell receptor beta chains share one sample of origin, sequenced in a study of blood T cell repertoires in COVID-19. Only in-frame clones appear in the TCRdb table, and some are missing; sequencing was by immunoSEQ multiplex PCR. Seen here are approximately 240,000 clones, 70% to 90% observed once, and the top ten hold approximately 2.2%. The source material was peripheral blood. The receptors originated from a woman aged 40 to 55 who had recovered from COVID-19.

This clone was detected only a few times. The CDR3 region is CASSPDRDTVRAAFF. CDR3 bases: TGCGCCAGCAGCCCCGACCGGGACACGGTGAGGGCAGCTTTCTTT. The chain carries TRBV4-3 and TRBJ1-1; weak D call: TRBD1 (6 bases). Trimming left V 4 bases short and J 10 bases short, with 22 bases between. This CDR3 has 15 residues. Germline V CDR1 and CDR2: LGHNA, YSLEER.

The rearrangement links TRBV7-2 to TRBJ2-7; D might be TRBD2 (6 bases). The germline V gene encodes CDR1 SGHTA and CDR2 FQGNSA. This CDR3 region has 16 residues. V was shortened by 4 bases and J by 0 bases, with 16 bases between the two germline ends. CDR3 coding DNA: TGTGCCAGCAGCTGGGGCGGTGGGACTTTCTCCTACGAGCAGTACTTC. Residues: CASSWGGGTFSYEQYF. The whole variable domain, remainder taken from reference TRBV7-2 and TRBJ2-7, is GAGVSQSPSNKVTEKGKDVELRCDPISGHTALYWYRQSLGQGLEFLIYFQGNSAPDKSGLPSDRFSAERTGGSVSTLTIQRTQQEDSAVYLCASSWGGGTFSYEQYFGPGTRLTVT.

CDR3 protein: CASSLRGAGTGELFF. CDR3 sequence (DNA): TGTGCCAGCAGCTTGCGGGGGGCAGGGACCGGGGAGCTGTTTTTT. This chain uses TRBV5-6 with TRBJ2-2, with a possible D match to TRBD2 (7 bases). From germline, CDR1 is SGHDT and CDR2 YYEEEE. The CDR3 runs to 15 residues. V was clipped by 1 base and J by 5 bases, with 12 bases between them.

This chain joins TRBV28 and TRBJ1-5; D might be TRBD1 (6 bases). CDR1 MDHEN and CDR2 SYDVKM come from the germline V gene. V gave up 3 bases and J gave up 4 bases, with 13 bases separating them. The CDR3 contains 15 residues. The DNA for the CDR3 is TGTGCCAGCAGTTTTGGCACAGGGAATAATCAGCCCCAGCATTTT. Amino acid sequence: CASSFGTGNNQPQHF.

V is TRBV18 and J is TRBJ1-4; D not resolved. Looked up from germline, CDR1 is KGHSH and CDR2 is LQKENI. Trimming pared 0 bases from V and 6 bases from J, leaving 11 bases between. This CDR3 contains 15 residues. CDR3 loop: CASSPPDREDEKLFF. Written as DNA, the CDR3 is TGTGCCAGCTCACCACCGGACCGGGAGGATGAAAAACTGTTTTTT.

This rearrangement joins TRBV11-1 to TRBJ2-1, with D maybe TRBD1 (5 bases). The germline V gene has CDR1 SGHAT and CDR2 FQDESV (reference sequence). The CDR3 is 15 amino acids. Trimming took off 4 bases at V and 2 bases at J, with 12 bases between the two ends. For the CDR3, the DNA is TGTGCCAGCAGCTGGTCAGGGTGGACCTACAATGAGCAGTTCTTC. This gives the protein CASSWSGWTYNEQFF.

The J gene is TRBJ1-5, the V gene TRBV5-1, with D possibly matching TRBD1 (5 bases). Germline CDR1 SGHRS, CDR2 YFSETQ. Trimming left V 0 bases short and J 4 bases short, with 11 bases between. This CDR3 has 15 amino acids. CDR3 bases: TGCGCCAGCAGCTTGGGCGGACAACAGAATCAGCCCCAGCATTTT. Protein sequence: CASSLGGQQNQPQHF.

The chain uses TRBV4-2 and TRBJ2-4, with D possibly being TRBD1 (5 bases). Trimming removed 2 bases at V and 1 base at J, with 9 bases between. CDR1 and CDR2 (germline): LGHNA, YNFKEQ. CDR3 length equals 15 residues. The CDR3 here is CASSQQGTAKNIQYF. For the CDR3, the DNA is TGTGCCAGCAGCCAACAGGGTACTGCCAAAAACATTCAGTACTTC.

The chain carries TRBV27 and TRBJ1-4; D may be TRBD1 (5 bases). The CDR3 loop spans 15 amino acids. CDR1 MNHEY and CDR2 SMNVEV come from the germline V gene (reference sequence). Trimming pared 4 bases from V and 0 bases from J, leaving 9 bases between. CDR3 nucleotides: TGTGCCAGCAGTTACAGGACATCAACTAATGAAAAACTGTTTTTT. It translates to CASSYRTSTNEKLFF. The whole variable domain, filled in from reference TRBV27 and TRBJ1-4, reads EAQVTQNPRYLITVTGKKLTVTCSQNMNHEYMSWYRQDPGLGLRQIYYSMNVEVTDKGDVPEGYKVSRKEKRNFPLILESPSPNQTSLYFCASSYRTSTNEKLFFGSGTQLSVL.

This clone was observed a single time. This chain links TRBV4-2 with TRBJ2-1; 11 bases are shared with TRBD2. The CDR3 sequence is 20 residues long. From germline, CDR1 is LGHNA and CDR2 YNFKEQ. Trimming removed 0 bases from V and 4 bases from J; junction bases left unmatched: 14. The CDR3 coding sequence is TGTGCCAGCAGCCAAGATCGACTTGAGGCGGGACTAGCGGTGTACAATGAGCAGTTCTTC. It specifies CASSQDRLEAGLAVYNEQFF.

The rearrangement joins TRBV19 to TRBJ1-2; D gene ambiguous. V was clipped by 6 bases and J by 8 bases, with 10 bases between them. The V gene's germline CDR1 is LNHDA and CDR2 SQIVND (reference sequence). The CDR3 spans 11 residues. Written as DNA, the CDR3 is TGTGCCAGTAGGTTAGGAGACGGCTACACCTTC. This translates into CASRLGDGYTF.

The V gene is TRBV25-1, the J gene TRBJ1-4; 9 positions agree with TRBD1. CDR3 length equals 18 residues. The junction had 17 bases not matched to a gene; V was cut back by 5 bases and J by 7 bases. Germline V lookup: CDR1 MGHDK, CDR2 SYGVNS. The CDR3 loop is CASSTPPGTGLRGEKLFF. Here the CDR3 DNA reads TGTGCCAGCAGTACTCCACCCGGGACAGGGCTTCGTGGTGAAAAACTGTTTTTT.

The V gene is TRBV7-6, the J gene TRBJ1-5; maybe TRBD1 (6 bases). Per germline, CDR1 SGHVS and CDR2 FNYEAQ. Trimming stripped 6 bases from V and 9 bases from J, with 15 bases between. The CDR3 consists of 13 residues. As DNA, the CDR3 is TGTGCCAGCAGTTCCCCAGGGGAAGGGCCCCAGCATTTT. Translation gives CASSSPGEGPQHF.

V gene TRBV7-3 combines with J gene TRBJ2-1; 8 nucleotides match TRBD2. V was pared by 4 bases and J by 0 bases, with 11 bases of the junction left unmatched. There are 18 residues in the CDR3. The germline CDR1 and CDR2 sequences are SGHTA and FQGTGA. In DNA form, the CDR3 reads TGTGCCAGCAGCTACCGCCCGACTAGCGCGAGCTCCTACAATGAGCAGTTCTTC. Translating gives CASSYRPTSASSYNEQFF.